A single sample gave rise to the 8 T cell receptor beta chains below, sequenced in a study of monozygotic twins with inflammatory bowel disease. Each CDR3 protein gets one entry in TCRdb, which reprocessed the 5' RACE reads and gives no DNA. Its table lists fewer than 200,000 distinct CDR3 sequences. Sequencing was carried out using blood. The origin of the receptors is a human donor with ulcerative colitis or Crohn's disease, or a healthy co-twin of an affected twin (not recorded which).

The chain combines TRBV3-1 with TRBJ1-4. The germline gives CDR1 LGHDT, CDR2 YNNKEL (reference sequence). The CDR3 is made up of 14 amino acids. The CDR3 spells CASSQVGYNEKLFF.

The rearrangement uses TRBV23-1 and TRBJ1-6; the D gene TCRdb calls, TRBD1, cannot be checked with no DNA. TRBV23-1 qualifies as an ORF whose function is uncertain. This CDR3 has 18 amino acids. The CDR3 region is CASSQSQGQGVYNSPLHF.

This chain joins TRBV5-1 and TRBJ2-7; TCRdb's D gene call, TRBD1, goes unchecked for lack of DNA. This CDR3 is built from 14 residues. Per the germline V gene, CDR1 is SGHRS and CDR2 is YFSETQ. Here the CDR3 reads CASSLSGAHYEQYF.

The genes are TRBV7-9 and TRBJ2-5; TCRdb's D gene call, TRBD1, goes unchecked for lack of DNA. Germline CDR1 SEHNR, CDR2 FQNEAQ (reference sequence). This CDR3 has 13 residues. CDR3 loop: CASSWGQRETQYF.

The chain couples TRBV5-6 to TRBJ1-5; lacking DNA, the TRBD1 call made by TCRdb goes unchecked. Germline CDR1 SGHDT, CDR2 YYEEEE. The CDR3 consists of 14 residues. CDR3 in amino acids: CASSPGQANQPQHF.

The V gene is TRBV7-3, the J gene TRBJ2-1; TCRdb selects TRBD2, and the lack of DNA leaves this call unchecked. The V gene's germline CDR1 is SGHTA and CDR2 FQGTGA. CDR3 length: 18 amino acids. The CDR3 sequence: CASSRTSGNGLGDNEQFF.

This sequence joins TRBV20-1 and TRBJ1-1; no DNA is available, so the TRBD1 call from TCRdb remains unchecked. CDR3 length equals 11 residues. Germline V gene data show CDR1 as DFQATT and CDR2 as SNEGSKA (reference sequence). The CDR3 sequence: CSQDRDLTAFF.

The rearrangement joins TRBV27 to TRBJ2-2; TCRdb returns TRBD1, unconfirmable since there is no DNA. CDR1 is MNHEY and CDR2 is SMNVEV in the germline V gene (reference sequence). The CDR3 totals 15 residues. CDR3: CASSSDRANTGELFF.